This T cell receptor beta chain was profiled in a study of blood T cell repertoires in COVID-19. The germline gives CDR1 SGHAT, CDR2 FQNNGV. The CDR3 is 16 residues long. V lost 2 bases to trimming and J lost 0 bases, with 8 bases between them. As handled by the study authors: Reference gene primers were amplified, and this amplification served to estimate nucleated cell counts. Using immunoSEQ multiplex PCR, the repertoire was profiled, and TCRdb retains in-frame clones only, with some absent. V and J calls and clone size are those listed in that table; D and trimming were worked out from the DNA. The data contain 300,000 to 450,000 clones, approximately 90% of them singletons.

The sample comprised PBMCs or T cells enriched from blood (not recorded which). The TCR was taken from a woman under 30 who had recovered from COVID-19. The chain combines TRBV11-2 with TRBJ1-6; D uncertain. CDR3 DNA sequence: TGTGCCAGCAGCTTACAGCGGATCTCCTATAATTCACCCCTCCACTTT. The encoded protein is CASSLQRISYNSPLHF.